The T cell receptor (beta chain) under discussion was sequenced for a study of CD8+ T cells in alopecia areata. Notes on the study in general: Scalp specimens additionally yield sequences from normal skin's resident alphabeta T cells.

A note on this clone: Its antigen is not identified.

Treatment indicated: oral pan-JAK inhibitor, 5-10 mg twice daily. With 2 bases clipped from V and 6 bases from J, the junction kept 5 bases outside the gene matches. This CDR3 has 14 amino acids. Germline loops: CDR1 MNHNY, CDR2 SVGAGI (reference sequence). TCR sequencing used cDNA made by reverse transcription of extracted RNA. Here immunoSEQ multiplex PCR was the method, and the copy in TCRdb shows in-frame clones only, minus some. The table shows fewer than 150,000 clones, with roughly 63% occurring only once. The specimen comprised CD8+ T cells sorted from blood, sampled at week 4, from a patient treated with tofacitinib. The rearrangement joins TRBV6-6 to TRBJ2-3; 7 bases are shared with TRBD2. This clonotype was obtained from a human donor with alopecia areata. The CDR3 DNA is TGTGCCAGCAGTTACCCGGGGGGATCGGATACGCAGTATTTT. This gives the protein CASSYPGGSDTQYF.